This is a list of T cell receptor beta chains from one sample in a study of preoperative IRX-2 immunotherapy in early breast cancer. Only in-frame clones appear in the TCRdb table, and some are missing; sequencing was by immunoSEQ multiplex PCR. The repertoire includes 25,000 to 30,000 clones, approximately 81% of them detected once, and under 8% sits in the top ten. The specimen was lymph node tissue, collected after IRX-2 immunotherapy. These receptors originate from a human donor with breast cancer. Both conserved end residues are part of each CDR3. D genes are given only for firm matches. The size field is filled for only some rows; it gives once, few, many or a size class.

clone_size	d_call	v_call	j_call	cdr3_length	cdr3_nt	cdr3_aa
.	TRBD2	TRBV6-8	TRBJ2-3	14	TGTGCCAGCAGTCCCGGGACTAGCTATCATACGCAGTATTTT	CASSPGTSYHTQYF
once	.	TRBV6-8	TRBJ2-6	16	TGTGCCAGCAGTTACGGACAGAGCTCTGGGGCCAACGTCCTGACTTTC	CASSYGQSSGANVLTF
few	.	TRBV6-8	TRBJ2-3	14	TGTGCCAGCAGTTACGTGGCCAAATCAGATACGCAGTATTTT	CASSYVAKSDTQYF
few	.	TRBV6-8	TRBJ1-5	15	TGTGCCAGCAGCCCTGCATTAAATAGCAATCAGCCCCAGCATTTT	CASSPALNSNQPQHF
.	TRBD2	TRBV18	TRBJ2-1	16	TGTGCCAGCTCATCAACCTTGCTAGCGGGAGAGTATGAGCAGTTCTTC	CASSSTLLAGEYEQFF
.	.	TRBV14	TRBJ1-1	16	TGTGCCAGCAGCCAAGTCTCCAGTCAGCGAAGCACTGAAGCTTTCTTT	CASSQVSSQRSTEAFF
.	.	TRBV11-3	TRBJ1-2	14	TGTGCCAGCAGCTTGGCAGGGGTGGACTATGGCTACACCTTC	CASSLAGVDYGYTF
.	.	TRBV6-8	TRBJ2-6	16	TGTGCTAGCAGTTACTCGTACGAGGCTGGGGCCAACGTCCTGACTTTC	CASSYSYEAGANVLTF
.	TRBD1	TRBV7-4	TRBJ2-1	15	TGTGCCAGCAGCGTTGGGACAGGGATTACCAATGAGCAGTTCTTC	CASSVGTGITNEQFF
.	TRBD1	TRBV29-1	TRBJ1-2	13	TGCAGCAGTTCAGGGGGCTTAGACTATGGCTACACCTTC	CSSSGGLDYGYTF
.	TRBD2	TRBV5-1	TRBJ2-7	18	TGCGCCAGCAGCCCTTTCATTGGGACTAGCGGATATTCCTACGAGCAGTACTTC	CASSPFIGTSGYSYEQYF
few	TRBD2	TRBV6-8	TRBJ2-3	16	TGTGCCAGCAGTGGCAGACTAGCGGGAGGCACAGATACGCAGTATTTT	CASSGRLAGGTDTQYF
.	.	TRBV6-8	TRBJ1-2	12	TGTGCCAGCAGCCCGGAGGTCTATGGCTACACCTTC	CASSPEVYGYTF
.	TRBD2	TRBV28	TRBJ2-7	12	TGTGCCAGCAGCCCATCCGTGACTAGCGGTGACTTC	CASSPSVTSGDF
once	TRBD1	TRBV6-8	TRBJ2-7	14	TGTGCCAGCGAGAAACCTGGGACAGCCTACGAGCAGTACTTC	CASEKPGTAYEQYF
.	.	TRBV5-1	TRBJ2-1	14	TGCGCCAGCAGCTTGGCCTTCCTTCCGGATGAGCAGTTCTTC	CASSLAFLPDEQFF
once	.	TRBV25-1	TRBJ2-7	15	TGTGCCAGCAGTGCCCACGGGCGTAGCTCCTACGAGCAGTACTTC	CASSAHGRSSYEQYF
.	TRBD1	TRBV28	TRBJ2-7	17	TGTGCCAGCAGGCCTCCGCGACAGGGTCCCATTACCTACGAGCAGTACTTC	CASRPPRQGPITYEQYF
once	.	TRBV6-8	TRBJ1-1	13	TGTGCCAGCAGTTACGGGGGGGGAACTGAAGCTTTCTTT	CASSYGGGTEAFF
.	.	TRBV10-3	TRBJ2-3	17	TGTGCCATCAGTGAGCCGTCCTCTCCTCAATTGCGAGATACGCAGTATTTT	CAISEPSSPQLRDTQYF
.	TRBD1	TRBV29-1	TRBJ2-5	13	TGCAGCGTTGAAGGAGGGGGCGGAGAGACCCAGTACTTC	CSVEGGGGETQYF
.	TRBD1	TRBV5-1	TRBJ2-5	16	TGCGCCAGCAGCGGAGGACAGGGGCGAGTCCAAGAGACCCAGTACTTC	CASSGGQGRVQETQYF
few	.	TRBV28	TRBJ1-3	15	TGTGCCAGCAGCCTTAGAGACTATTTTGGAAACACCATATATTTT	CASSLRDYFGNTIYF
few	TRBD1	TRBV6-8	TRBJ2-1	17	TGTGCCAGCAGTTCTCTTGGTCTGGTACAGGGGGCTAATGAGCAGTTCTTC	CASSSLGLVQGANEQFF
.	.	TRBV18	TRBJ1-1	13	TGTGCCAGCTCACCCGGGGGGAACACTGAAGCTTTCTTT	CASSPGGNTEAFF
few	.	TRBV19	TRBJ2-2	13	TGTGCCAGTAAGGTACGGGCGTCCGGGGAGCTGTTTTTT	CASKVRASGELFF
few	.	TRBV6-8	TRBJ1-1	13	TGTGCCAGCAGTTACTCGCGGGACCCTGAAGCTTTCTTT	CASSYSRDPEAFF
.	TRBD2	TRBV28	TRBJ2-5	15	TGTGCCAGCAGTAACCCCGGGACTAGCAAGGAGACCCAGTACTTC	CASSNPGTSKETQYF